This TCR beta chain was sequenced during a study of shared T cell receptors in the human thymus. There are 18 residues in the CDR3. Germline V CDR1 and CDR2: SGHNT, YYREEE (reference sequence). V lost 0 bases and J 3 bases, leaving 21 bases between the germline ends. Generated by immunoSEQ multiplex PCR, the TCRdb table keeps only in-frame clones and is missing some. The top ten clones hold more than 0.01% of a sample with under 700,000 clones, approximately 78% of them seen once. These data also formed part of another study, on human thymus T cells.

The source of this sequence is a boy less than two years old with a congenital heart defect. The V gene is TRBV5-4, the J gene TRBJ1-1, with D hard to call. Material for sequencing was thymocytes. The CDR3 DNA sequence: TGTGCCAGCAGCTTGGAACTCAGTGCGCACAGTAGAGACACTGAAGCTTTCTTT. Protein sequence: CASSLELSAHSRDTEAFF.